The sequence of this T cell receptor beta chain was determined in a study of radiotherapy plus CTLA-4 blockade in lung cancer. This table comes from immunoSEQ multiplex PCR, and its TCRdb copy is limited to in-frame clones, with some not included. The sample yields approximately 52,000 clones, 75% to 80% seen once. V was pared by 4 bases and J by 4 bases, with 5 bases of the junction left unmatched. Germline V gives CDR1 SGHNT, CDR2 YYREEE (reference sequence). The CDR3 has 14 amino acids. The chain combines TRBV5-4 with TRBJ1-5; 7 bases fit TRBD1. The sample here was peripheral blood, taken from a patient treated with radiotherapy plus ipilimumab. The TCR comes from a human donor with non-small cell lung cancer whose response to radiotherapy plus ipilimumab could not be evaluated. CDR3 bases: TGTGCCAGCAGCCTGGACAGGCTGAATCAGCCCCAGCATTTT. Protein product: CASSLDRLNQPQHF.